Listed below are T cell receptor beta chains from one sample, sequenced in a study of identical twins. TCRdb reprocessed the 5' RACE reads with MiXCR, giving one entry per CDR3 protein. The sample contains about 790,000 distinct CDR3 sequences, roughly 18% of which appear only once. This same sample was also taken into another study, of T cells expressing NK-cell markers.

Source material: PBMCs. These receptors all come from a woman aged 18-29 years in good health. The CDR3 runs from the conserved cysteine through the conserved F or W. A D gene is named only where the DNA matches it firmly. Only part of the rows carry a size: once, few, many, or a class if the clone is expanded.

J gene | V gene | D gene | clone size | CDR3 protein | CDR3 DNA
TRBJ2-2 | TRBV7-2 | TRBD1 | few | CASSSGQVPPGELFF | TGTGCCAGCAGCTCAGGACAGGTCCCCCCCGGGGAGCTGTTTTTT
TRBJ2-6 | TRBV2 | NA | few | CASSHRDGANVLTF | TGTGCCAGCAGTCATAGGGATGGGGCCAACGTCCTGACTTTC
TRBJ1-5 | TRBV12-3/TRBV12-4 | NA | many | CASSYGSQQPQHF | TGTGCCAGCAGTTACGGGTCCCAGCAGCCCCAGCATTTT
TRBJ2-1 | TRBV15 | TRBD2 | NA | CATSRVRASGTHEQFF | TGTGCCACCAGCAGAGTTAGGGCTAGCGGGACCCATGAGCAGTTCTTC
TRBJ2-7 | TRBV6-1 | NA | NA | CASSVHRAEQYF | TGTGCCAGCAGTGTCCACAGGGCCGAGCAGTACTTC
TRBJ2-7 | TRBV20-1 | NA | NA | CSARGGTNPHEQYF | TGCAGTGCTAGAGGCGGTACCAACCCCCACGAGCAGTACTTC
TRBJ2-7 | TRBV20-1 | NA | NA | CSASIGYIYEQYF | TGCAGTGCTAGTATCGGCTATATCTACGAGCAGTACTTC
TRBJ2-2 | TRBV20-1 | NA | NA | CSASKEGLNTGELFF | TGCAGTGCCTCCAAAGAGGGGTTGAACACCGGGGAGCTGTTTTTT
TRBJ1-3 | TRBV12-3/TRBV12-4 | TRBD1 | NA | CASSWGQIGNTIYF | TGTGCCAGCAGTTGGGGACAGATAGGAAACACCATATATTTT
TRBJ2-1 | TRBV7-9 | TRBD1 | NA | CASSRWGQGRNEQFF | TGTGCCAGCAGCCGCTGGGGACAGGGCCGCAATGAGCAGTTCTTC
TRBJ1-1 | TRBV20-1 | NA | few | CSANRGGGNTEAFF | TGCAGTGCGAACCGTGGGGGCGGGAACACTGAAGCTTTCTTT
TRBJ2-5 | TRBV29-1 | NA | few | CSVEVGETQYF | TGCAGCGTTGAAGTCGGGGAGACCCAGTACTTC
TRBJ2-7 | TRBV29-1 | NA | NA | CSASLGAEQYF | TGCAGCGCCTCCCTAGGAGCCGAGCAGTACTTC
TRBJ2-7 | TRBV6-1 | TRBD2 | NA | CASSPGTSGRADEQYF | TGTGCCAGCAGCCCGGGGACTAGCGGGAGGGCGGACGAGCAGTACTTC
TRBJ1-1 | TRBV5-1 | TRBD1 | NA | CASSFRGSTEAFF | TGCGCCAGCAGCTTCAGGGGGTCTACTGAAGCTTTCTTT
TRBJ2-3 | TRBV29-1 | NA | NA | CSVVGKGTTDTQYF | TGCAGCGTTGTAGGCAAGGGCACCACGGATACGCAGTATTTT
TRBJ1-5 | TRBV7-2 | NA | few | CASSPPRTERNQPQHF | TGTGCCAGCAGCCCGCCGCGGACTGAACGCAATCAGCCCCAGCATTTT
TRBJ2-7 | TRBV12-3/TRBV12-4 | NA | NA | CASSLGLGRGYEQYF | TGTGCCAGCAGTTTAGGTCTGGGTCGGGGATACGAGCAGTACTTC
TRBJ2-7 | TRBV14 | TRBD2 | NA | CASSPSSNIPPLKYERGGVYEQYF | TGTGCCAGCAGCCCATCATCGAATATTCCCCCCCTGAAATACGAGCGGGGGGGTGTATACGAGCAGTACTTC
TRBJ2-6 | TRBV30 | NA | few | CAWSVRARGAISGANVLTF | TGTGCCTGGAGTGTAAGGGCCAGGGGTGCGATCTCTGGGGCCAACGTCCTGACTTTC
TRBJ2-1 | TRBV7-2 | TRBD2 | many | CASSFRLAGHNEQFF | TGTGCCAGCAGCTTTCGACTAGCGGGACACAATGAGCAGTTCTTC
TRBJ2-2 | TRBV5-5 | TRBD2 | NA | CASSASHGGAGELFF | TGTGCCAGCAGCGCCTCCCACGGGGGGGCCGGGGAGCTGTTTTTT
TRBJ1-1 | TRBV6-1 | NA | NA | CASSPRPRRDTEAFF | TGTGCCAGCAGTCCCCGACCCCGACGGGACACTGAAGCTTTCTTT
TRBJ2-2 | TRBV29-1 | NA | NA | CSVEDRGAGTGELFF | TGCAGCGTTGAAGATCGCGGGGCGGGCACCGGGGAGCTGTTTTTT
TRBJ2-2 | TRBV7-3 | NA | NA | CATRHPLGETGELFF | TGTGCCACCCGACATCCGCTAGGGGAAACCGGGGAGCTGTTTTTT
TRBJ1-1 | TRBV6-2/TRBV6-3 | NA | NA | CASKPHSFMNTEAFF | TGTGCCAGCAAACCGCACTCTTTTATGAACACTGAAGCTTTCTTT
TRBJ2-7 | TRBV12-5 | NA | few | CASGLVPGLGTYEQYF | TGTGCTAGTGGTTTGGTACCGGGTTTGGGTACCTACGAGCAGTACTTC
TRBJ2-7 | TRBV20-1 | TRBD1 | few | CSARDPGTGGYEQYF | TGCAGTGCTAGAGACCCCGGGACAGGGGGATACGAGCAGTACTTC
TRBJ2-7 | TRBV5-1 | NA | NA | CASSPRRGPGGYEQYF | TGCGCCAGCAGCCCACGCCGGGGGCCCGGAGGCTACGAGCAGTACTTC